This T cell receptor (beta chain) was found in a study of blood T cell repertoires in COVID-19. About the research overall: Samples of COVID-19 (acute and convalescent) were obtained from the United States, Italy and Spain.

Original processing notes: Estimated nucleated cell counts came from reference gene primer amplification. Sequencing used immunoSEQ multiplex PCR; TCRdb keeps in-frame clones, though not all of them. That table gives V, J and clone size, and the DNA gave D and trimming. The table shows 250,000 to 350,000 clones, with around four fifths occurring only once. The J segment lost 2 bases and the V segment lost 2 bases, leaving 4 bases of the junction unmatched. The CDR3 runs to 16 residues. Germline lookup yields CDR1 KGHDR and CDR2 SFDVKD. The clonotype originates from a woman aged 45-65 years with acute or convalescent COVID-19. Sequences were obtained from peripheral blood. The chain links TRBV24-1 to TRBJ2-5; TRBD2 aligns across 10 bases. The CDR3 reads CATSDSSSGGQETQYF. As DNA, the CDR3 is TGTGCCACCAGTGATTCATCTAGCGGGGGACAAGAGACCCAGTACTTC.